What follows is one T cell receptor (beta chain) and its context. Its antigen remains unidentified. No quality values exist for individual bases; no much larger clone is one base distant. A distance of 7 bases separates the germline ends of V and J, which lose 3 bases and 7 bases respectively. The CDR3 contains 12 residues, cysteine and phenylalanine counted. Only CDR3 DNA is held: 36 bases, read in frame from base 1. According to the germline V gene (reference sequence), CDR1 reads MNHEY and CDR2 reads SMNVEV. The data derive from a study of blood T cell dynamics during melanoma immunotherapy (dated by TCRdb to 2018 to 2020). Broadly, across the study: All patients had metastatic melanoma and were given first-line pembrolizumab or nivolumab plus ipilimumab as standard of care in the United Kingdom. The training cohort consisted of consecutive patients, while an additional independent group of patients from the same centre was pooled to form an external validation set. To identify early correlates of response, the study profiled peripheral T cell receptor repertoires in patients with metastatic melanoma before and after one cycle of checkpoint inhibitor therapy.

What the research found in general, with its limitations: Patients who later achieved disease control showed a bifurcated PBMC repertoire reorganization at W3, with increased clonality or increased diversity, unlike progressors. Whether the T cell clones behind the repertoire changes were melanoma-specific or instead reflected general immune activation was something the study could not determine. The relatively small sample size was acknowledged as potentially limiting generalization of the results.

The label giving this sample's time point can be read as: week 3, after first cycle of checkpoint inhibitor. Blood samples were taken at two points: before treatment (T0) and at week 3 (W3), which came after the first cycle of checkpoint blockade. Except for a couple of patients with rapid clinical progression, response was assessed 12 weeks after the first infusion by RECIST 1.1; disease control meant complete response, partial response or stable disease. Patients were not eligible if they had prior systemic cancer treatment, concomitant immunosuppressant therapy or synchronous other active malignancies. Both bulk PBMC and plasma cell-free DNA were sequenced for TCR beta so that circulating cells and T cell turnover could be tracked. Lymphoprep and SepMate tubes were used to isolate PBMC from blood, and red cell lysis was then performed. DNA from PBMC and sorted T cell subsets was extracted with QIAamp DNA Blood Mini kits.

Every bulk PBMC sample had a fixed 350 ng of DNA loaded. TCR beta CDR3 sequences were amplified from genomic DNA using the immunoSEQ TCRb Assay kit according to manufacturer instructions. The KAPA Library Quantification Kit for Illumina platforms was used to quantify the pooled libraries by qPCR. Sequencing of the pooled libraries was done on an Illumina NextSeq 500, with clustering at roughly 0.55-1.1 pM. In the original analysis: The TCR data were analyzed using immunoSEQ ANALYZER and the R LymphoSeq package. A rearrangement efficiency score was calculated as productive divided by the sum of productive and non-productive CDR3 sequences. Clonality was measured with the Gini coefficient and diversity with the Renyi index at alpha=1, and both measures were compared pairwise between timepoints within each patient. Clonal relatedness, based on an edit distance of 3, and repertoire similarity, based on the Bhattacharyya coefficient, were both computed in LymphoSeq. To classify response, a linear discriminant analysis based on week-3 changes in clonality and diversity was built using the R MASS and caret packages. TCRdb carries this immuneACCESS record with in-frame sequences only. Its versions omit some clonotypes, under half of them owing to an unresolved V gene in the studies checked, with the rest unexplained. V and J calls and clone size come straight from that table; D and trimming were deduced from the DNA. In this sample the table shows 10,000 to 12,000 clones, roughly 80% of which occur a single time. The ten largest account for less than 20% of the sample.

This receptor was taken from a human donor with melanoma. The V and J segments used are TRBV27 and TRBJ2-1, with the identity of the D gene unclear. The sample was blood, taken from a patient treated with checkpoint blockade. The CDR3 is CASSFNRNEQFF. The sequenced DNA is TGTGCCAGCAGTTTCAATCGGAATGAGCAGTTCTTC.